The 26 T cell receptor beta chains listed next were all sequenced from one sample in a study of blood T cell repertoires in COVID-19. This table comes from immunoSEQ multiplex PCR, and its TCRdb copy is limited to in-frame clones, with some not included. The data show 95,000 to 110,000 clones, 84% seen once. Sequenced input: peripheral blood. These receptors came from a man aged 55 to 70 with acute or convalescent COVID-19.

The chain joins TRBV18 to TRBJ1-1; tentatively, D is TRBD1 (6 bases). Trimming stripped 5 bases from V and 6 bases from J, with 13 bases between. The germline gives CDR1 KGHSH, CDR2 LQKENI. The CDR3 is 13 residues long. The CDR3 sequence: CASSTTGKSEAFF. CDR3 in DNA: TGTGCCAGCTCAACAACAGGGAAGTCTGAAGCTTTCTTT.

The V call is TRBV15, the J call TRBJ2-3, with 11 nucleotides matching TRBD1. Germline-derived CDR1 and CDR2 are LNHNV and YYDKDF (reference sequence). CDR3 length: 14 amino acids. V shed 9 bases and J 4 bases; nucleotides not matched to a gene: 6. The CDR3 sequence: CATRTGGASDTQYF. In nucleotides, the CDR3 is TGTGCCACAAGGACAGGGGGCGCTTCAGATACGCAGTATTTT.

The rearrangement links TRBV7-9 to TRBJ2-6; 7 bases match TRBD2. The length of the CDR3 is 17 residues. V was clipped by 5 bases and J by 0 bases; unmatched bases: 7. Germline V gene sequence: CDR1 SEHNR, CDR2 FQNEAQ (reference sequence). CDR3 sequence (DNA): TGTGCCAGCAGCGGGCCTAGCGGACCCTCTGGGGCCAACGTCCTGACTTTC. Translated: CASSGPSGPSGANVLTF.

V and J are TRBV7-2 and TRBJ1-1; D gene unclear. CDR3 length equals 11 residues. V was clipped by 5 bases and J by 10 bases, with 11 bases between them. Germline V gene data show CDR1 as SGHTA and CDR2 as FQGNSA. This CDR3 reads CASSLGRGAFF. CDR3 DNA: TGTGCCAGCAGCCTAGGGCGGGGAGCTTTCTTT.

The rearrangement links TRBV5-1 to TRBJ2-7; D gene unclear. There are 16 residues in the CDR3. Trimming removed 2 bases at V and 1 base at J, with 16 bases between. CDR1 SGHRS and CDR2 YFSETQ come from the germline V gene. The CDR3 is CASSFSSLDSSYEQYF. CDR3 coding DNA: TGCGCCAGCAGCTTTTCCAGCCTCGACTCTTCCTACGAGCAGTACTTC.

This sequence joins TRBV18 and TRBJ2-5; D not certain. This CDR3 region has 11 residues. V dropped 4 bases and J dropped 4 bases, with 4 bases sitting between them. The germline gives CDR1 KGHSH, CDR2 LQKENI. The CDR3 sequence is CASSLIETQYF. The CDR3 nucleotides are TGTGCCAGCTCACTCATAGAGACCCAGTACTTC.

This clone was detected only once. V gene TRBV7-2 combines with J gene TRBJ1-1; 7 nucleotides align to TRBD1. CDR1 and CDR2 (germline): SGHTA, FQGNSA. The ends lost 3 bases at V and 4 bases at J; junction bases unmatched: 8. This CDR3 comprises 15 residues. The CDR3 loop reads CASSFDQGVGTEAFF. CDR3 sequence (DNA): TGTGCCAGCAGCTTTGACCAGGGGGTAGGCACTGAAGCTTTCTTT.

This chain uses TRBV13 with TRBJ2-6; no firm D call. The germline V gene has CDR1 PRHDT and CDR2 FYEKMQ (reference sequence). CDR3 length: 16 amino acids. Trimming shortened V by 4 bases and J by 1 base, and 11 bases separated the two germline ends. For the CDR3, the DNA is TGTGCCAGCAGCTCGGGTGATCGGTCTGGGGCCAACGTCCTGACTTTC. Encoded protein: CASSSGDRSGANVLTF.

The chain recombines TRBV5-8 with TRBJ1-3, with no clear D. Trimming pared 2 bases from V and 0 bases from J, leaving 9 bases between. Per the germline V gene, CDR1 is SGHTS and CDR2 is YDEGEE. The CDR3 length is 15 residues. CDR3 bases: TGTGCCAGCAGCTTCGAGGCACTCTCTGGAAACACCATATATTTT. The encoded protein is CASSFEALSGNTIYF.

The DNA for the CDR3 is TGTGCCAGTAGCCCCCCAGGGGAATTGTCTGGAAACACCATATATTTT. Its protein is CASSPPGELSGNTIYF. The rearrangement uses TRBV19 and TRBJ1-3; perhaps TRBD1 as D (6 bases). The germline V gene has CDR1 LNHDA and CDR2 SQIVND (reference sequence). V was shortened by 6 bases and J by 1 base, with 16 bases between the two germline ends. The CDR3 is 16 amino acids. Full variable domain (rest looked up from reference TRBV19 and TRBJ1-3): DGGITQSPKYLFRKEGQNVTLSCEQNLNHDAMYWYRQDPGQGLRLIYYSQIVNDFQKGDIAEGYSVSREKKESFPLTVTSAQKNPTAFYLCASSPPGELSGNTIYFGEGSWLTVV.

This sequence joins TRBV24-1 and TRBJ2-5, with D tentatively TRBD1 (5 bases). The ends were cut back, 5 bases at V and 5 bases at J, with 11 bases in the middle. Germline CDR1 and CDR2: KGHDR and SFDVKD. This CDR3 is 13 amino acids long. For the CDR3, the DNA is TGTGCCACCAGTGCCCCAGGGTTGGAGACCCAGTACTTC. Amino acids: CATSAPGLETQYF.

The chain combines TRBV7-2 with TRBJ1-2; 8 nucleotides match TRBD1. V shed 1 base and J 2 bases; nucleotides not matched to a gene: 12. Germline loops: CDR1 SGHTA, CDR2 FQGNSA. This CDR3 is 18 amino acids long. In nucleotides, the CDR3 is TGTGCCAGCAGCTTAGGGGCCAGGGGGCGTAAGGGGAACTATGGCTACACCTTC. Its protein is CASSLGARGRKGNYGYTF.

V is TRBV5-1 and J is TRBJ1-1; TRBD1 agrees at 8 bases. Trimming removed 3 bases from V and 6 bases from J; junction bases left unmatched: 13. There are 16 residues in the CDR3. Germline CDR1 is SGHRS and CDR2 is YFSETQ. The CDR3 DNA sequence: TGCGCCAGCAGCTCGGGGGACAGGAATCCTGTCCCTGAAGCTTTCTTT. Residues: CASSSGDRNPVPEAFF.

This CDR3 is CASSLSRSIKPQHF. The CDR3 DNA is TGTGCCAGCAGCTTGTCTAGGTCAATTAAGCCCCAGCATTTT. This sequence joins TRBV5-5 and TRBJ1-5, with no clear D. Germline values: CDR1 SGHKS, CDR2 YYEKEE (reference sequence). Trimming shortened V by 1 base and J by 8 bases, and 13 bases separated the two germline ends. The CDR3 runs 14 residues.

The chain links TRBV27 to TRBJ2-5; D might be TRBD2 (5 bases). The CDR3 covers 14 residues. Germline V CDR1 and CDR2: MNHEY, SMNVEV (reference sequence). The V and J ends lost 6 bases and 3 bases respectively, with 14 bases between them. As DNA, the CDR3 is TGTGCCAGCAGCCAGCTGAGGGCTAAAGAGACCCAGTACTTC. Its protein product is CASSQLRAKETQYF.

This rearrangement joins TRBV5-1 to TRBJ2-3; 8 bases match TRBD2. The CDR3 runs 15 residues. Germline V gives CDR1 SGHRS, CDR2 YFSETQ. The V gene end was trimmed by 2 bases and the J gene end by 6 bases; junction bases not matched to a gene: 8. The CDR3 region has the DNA TGCGCCAGCAGCTTCCTAGCGGGCATGGCGGATACGCAGTATTTT. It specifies CASSFLAGMADTQYF.

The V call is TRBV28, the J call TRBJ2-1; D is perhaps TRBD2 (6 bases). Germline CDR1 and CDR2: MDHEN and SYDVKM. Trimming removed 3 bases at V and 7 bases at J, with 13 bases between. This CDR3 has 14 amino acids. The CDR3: CASSFSGGRNEQFF. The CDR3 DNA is TGTGCCAGCAGTTTTTCTGGAGGGCGTAATGAGCAGTTCTTC.

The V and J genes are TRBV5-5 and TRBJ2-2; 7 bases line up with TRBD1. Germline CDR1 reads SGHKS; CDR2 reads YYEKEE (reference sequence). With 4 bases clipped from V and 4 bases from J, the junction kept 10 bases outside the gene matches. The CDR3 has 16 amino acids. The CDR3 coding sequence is TGTGCCAGCAGCCCCTTATCGGGACAGTTCACCGGGGAGCTGTTTTTT. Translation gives CASSPLSGQFTGELFF.

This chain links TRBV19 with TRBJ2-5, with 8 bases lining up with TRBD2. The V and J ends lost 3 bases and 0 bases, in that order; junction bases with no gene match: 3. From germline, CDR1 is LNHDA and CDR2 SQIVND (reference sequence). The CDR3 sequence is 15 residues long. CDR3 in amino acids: CASSMIAGYQETQYF. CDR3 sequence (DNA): TGTGCCAGTAGTATGATAGCGGGATACCAAGAGACCCAGTACTTC.

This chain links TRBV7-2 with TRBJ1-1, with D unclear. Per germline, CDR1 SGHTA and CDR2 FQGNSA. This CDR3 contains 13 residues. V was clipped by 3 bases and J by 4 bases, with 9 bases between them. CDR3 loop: CASSFRRTTEAFF. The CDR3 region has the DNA TGTGCCAGCAGCTTTCGGAGGACCACTGAAGCTTTCTTT.

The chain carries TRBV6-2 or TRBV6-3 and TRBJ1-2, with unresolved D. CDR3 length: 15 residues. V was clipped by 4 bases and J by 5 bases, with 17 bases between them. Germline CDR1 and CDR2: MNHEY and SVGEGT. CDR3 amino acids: CASSFWTRGSYGYTF. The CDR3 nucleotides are TGTGCCAGCAGTTTCTGGACGCGGGGTTCTTATGGCTACACCTTC.

The CDR3 DNA reads TGTGCCAGCAGCTCAACTAGCACAGATACGCAGTATTTT. This encodes CASSSTSTDTQYF. The chain recombines TRBV9 with TRBJ2-3, with D unclear. The germline gives CDR1 SGDLS, CDR2 YYNGEE. Trimming took off 4 bases at V and 0 bases at J, with 6 bases between the two ends. This CDR3 is 13 amino acids long.

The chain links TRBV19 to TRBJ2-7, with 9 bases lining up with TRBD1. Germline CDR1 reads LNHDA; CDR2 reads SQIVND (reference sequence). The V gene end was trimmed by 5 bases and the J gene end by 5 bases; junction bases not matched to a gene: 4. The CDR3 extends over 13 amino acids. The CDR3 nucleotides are TGTGCCAGTAGTCCGACAGGGGGGGACGAGCAGTACTTC. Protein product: CASSPTGGDEQYF.

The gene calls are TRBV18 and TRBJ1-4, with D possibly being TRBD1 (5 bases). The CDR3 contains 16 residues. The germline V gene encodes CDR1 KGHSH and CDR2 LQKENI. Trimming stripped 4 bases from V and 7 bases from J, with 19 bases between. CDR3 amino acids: CASSRDGGGVGEKLFF. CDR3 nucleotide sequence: TGTGCCAGCTCACGCGACGGGGGAGGCGTTGGTGAAAAACTGTTTTTT. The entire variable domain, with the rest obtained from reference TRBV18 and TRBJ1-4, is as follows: NAGVMQNPRHLVRRRGQEARLRCSPMKGHSHVYWYRQLPEEGLKFMVYLQKENIIDESGMPKERFSAEFPKEGPSILRIQQVVRGDSAAYFCASSRDGGGVGEKLFFGSGTQLSVL.

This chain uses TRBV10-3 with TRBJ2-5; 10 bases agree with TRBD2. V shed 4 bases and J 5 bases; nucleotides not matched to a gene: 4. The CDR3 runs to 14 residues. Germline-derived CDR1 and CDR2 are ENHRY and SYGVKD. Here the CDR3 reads CAISGGTSDETQYF. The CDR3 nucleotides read TGTGCCATCAGTGGAGGGACTAGCGACGAGACCCAGTACTTC.

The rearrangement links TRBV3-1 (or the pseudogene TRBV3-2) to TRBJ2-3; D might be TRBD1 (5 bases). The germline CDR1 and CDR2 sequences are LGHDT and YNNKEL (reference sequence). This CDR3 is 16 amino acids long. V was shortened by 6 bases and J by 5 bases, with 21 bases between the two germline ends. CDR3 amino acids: CASSLGVPNGQDTQYF. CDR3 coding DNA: TGTGCCAGCAGTCTAGGGGTCCCGAATGGCCAAGATACGCAGTATTTT.